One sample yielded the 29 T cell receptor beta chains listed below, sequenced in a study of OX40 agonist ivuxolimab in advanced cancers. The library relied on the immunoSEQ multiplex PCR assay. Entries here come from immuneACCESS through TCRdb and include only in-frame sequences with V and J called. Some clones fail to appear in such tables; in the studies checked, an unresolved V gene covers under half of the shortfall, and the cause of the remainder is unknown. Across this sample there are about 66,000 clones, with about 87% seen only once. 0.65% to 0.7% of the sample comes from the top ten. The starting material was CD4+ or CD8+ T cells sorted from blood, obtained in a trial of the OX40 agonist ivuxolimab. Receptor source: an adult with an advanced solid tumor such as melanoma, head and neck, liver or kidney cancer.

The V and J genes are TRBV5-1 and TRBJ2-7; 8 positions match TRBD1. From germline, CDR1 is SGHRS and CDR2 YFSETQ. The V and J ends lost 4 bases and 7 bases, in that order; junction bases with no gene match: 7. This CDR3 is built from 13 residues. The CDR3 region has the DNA TGCGCCAGCAGCCCGGACAGGGTGAGGGAGCAGTACTTC. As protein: CASSPDRVREQYF.

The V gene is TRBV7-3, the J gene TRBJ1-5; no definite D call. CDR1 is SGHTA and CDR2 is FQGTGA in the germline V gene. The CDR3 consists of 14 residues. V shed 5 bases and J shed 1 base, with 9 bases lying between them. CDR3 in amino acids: CASSHRLSNQPQHF. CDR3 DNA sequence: TGTGCCAGCAGCCACAGACTGAGCAATCAGCCCCAGCATTTT.

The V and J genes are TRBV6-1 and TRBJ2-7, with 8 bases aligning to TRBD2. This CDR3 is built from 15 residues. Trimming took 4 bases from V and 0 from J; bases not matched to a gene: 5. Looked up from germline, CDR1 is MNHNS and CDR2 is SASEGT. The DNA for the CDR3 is TGTGCCAGCAGTGCCCCAGGACTAGCCTCCTACGAGCAGTACTTC. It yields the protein CASSAPGLASYEQYF.

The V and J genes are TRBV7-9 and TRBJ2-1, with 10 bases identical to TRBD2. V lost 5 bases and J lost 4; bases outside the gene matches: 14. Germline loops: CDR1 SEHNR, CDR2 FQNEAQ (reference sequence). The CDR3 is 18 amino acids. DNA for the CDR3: TGTGCCAGCAGCGCGCAGAGCTTACTAGCGGGACCATACAATGAGCAGTTCTTC. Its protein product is CASSAQSLLAGPYNEQFF.

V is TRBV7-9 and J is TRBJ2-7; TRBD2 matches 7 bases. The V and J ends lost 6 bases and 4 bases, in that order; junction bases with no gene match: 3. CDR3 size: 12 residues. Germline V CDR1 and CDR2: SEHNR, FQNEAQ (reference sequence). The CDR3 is CASRSSGYEQYF. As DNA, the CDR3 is TGTGCCAGCAGATCTAGCGGTTACGAGCAGTACTTC. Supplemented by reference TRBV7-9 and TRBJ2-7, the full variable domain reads DTGVSQNPRHKITKRGQNVTFRCDPISEHNRLYWYRQTLGQGPEFLTYFQNEAQLEKSRLLSDRFSAERPKGSFSTLEIQRTEQGDSAMYLCASRSSGYEQYFGPGTRLTVT.

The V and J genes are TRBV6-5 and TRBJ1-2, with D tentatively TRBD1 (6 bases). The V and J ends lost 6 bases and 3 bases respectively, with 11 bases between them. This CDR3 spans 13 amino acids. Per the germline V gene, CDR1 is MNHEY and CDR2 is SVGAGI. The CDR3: CASRDSPYYGYTF. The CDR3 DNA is TGTGCCAGCAGGGACAGCCCCTACTATGGCTACACCTTC.

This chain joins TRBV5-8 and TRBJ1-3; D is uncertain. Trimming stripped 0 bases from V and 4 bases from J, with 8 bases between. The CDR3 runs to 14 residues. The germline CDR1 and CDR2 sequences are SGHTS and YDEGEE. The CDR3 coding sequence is TGTGCCAGCAGCTTGGGTGGGCGCGGAAACACCATATATTTT. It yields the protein CASSLGGRGNTIYF. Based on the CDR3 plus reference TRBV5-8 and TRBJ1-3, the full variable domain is EAGVTQSPTHLIKTRGQQATLRCSPISGHTSVYWYQQALGLGLQFLLWYDEGEERNRGNFPPRFSGRQFPNYSSELNVNALELEDSALYLCASSLGGRGNTIYFGEGSWLTVV.

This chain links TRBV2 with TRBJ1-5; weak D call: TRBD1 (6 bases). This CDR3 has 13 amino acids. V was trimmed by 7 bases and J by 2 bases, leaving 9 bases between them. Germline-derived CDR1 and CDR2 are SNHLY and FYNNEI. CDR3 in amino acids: CASKGGGNQPQHF. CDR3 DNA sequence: TGTGCCAGCAAGGGGGGGGGCAATCAGCCCCAGCATTTT.

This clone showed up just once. The CDR3 nucleotides are TGTGCCAGCAGCCGAGGGGCAGGGGGGAGCTCTGGAAACACCATATATTTT. It translates to CASSRGAGGSSGNTIYF. V usage is TRBV5-5 and J usage is TRBJ1-3; TRBD1 aligns across 7 bases. Trimming cost V 4 bases and J 0 bases; bases outside gene matches: 10. The CDR3 length is 17 residues. Germline V gene sequence: CDR1 SGHKS, CDR2 YYEKEE (reference sequence).

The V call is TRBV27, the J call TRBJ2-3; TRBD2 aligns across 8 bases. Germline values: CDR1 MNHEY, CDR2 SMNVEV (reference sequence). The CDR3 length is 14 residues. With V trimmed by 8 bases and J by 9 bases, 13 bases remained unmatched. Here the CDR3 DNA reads TGTGCCAGCCGCCCAGCGGGAGTAGGAACCACGCAGTATTTT. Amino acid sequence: CASRPAGVGTTQYF.

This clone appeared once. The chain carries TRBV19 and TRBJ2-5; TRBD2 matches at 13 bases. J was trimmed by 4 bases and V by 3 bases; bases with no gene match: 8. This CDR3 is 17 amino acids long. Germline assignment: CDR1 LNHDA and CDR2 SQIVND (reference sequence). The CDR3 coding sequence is TGTGCCAGTAGTATCTTCTTACTAGCGGGAGGGGTAGAGACCCAGTACTTC. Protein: CASSIFLLAGGVETQYF.

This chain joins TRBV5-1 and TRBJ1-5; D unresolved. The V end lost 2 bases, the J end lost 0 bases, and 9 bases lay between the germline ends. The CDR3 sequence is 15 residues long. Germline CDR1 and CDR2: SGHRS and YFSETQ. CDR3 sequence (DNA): TGCGCCAGCAGCTTATCCGGGGATAGCAATCAGCCCCAGCATTTT. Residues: CASSLSGDSNQPQHF.

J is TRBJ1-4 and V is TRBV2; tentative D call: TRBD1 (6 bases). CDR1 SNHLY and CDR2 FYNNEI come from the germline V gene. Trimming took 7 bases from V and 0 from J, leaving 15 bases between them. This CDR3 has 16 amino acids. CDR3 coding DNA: TGTGCCAGCACAAATGGGGGCGGGGCAACTAATGAAAAACTGTTTTTT. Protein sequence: CASTNGGGATNEKLFF.

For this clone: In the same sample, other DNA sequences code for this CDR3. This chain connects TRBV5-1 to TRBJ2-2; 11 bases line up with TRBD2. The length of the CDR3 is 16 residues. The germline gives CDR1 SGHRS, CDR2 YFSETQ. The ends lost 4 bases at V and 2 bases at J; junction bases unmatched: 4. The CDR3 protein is CASSLGTSGNTGELFF. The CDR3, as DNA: TGCGCCAGCAGCCTAGGGACTAGCGGAAACACCGGGGAGCTGTTTTTT.

The CDR3 sequence: CASSLAWDRGNEKLFF. The CDR3 DNA reads as TGTGCCAGCAGCTTGGCATGGGATCGGGGTAACGAAAAACTGTTTTTT. The V gene is TRBV5-6, the J gene TRBJ1-4; D is unresolved. Trimming pared 0 bases from V and 8 bases from J, leaving 17 bases between. Germline V gene lookup returns CDR1 SGHDT and CDR2 YYEEEE. The CDR3 is made up of 16 amino acids.

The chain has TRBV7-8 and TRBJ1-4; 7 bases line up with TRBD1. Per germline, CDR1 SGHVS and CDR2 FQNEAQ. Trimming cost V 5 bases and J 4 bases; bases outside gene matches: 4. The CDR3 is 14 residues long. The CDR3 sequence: CASSARDSNEKLFF. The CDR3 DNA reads TGTGCCAGCAGCGCCCGGGACAGTAATGAAAAACTGTTTTTT. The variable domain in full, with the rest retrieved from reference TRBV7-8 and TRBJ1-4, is GAGVSQSPRYKVAKRGQDVALRCDPISGHVSLFWYQQALGQGPEFLTYFQNEAQLDKSGLPSDRFFAERPEGSVSTLKIQRTQQEDSAVYLCASSARDSNEKLFFGSGTQLSVL.

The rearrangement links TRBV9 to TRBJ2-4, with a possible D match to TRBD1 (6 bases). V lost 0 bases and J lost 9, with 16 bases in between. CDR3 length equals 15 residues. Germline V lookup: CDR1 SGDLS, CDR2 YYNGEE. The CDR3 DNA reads TGTGCCAGCAGCGTAGAAAACAGGGTGGGAAGCATTCAGTACTTC. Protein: CASSVENRVGSIQYF.

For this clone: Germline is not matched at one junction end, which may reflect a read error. CDR3 sequence: CASSPFPGRNEQFF. In nucleotides, the CDR3 is TGTGCTAGCAGCCCCTTCCCGGGACGCAATGAGCAGTTCTTC. The rearrangement uses TRBV7-7 and TRBJ2-1; D may be TRBD1 or TRBD2 (5 bases each). Germline V lookup: CDR1 SSHAT, CDR2 FNYEAQ (reference sequence). This CDR3 is 14 amino acids long.

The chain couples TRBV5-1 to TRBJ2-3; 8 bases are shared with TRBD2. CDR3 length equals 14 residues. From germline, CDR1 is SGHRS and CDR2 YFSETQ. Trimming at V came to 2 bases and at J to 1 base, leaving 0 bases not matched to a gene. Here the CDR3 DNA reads TGCGCCAGCAGCTTTAGCGGGGGCACAGATACGCAGTATTTT. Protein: CASSFSGGTDTQYF.

This CDR3 reads CASRVLNTEAFF. Written as DNA, the CDR3 is TGTGCCAGCAGGGTACTGAACACTGAAGCTTTCTTT. The J gene is TRBJ1-1, the V gene TRBV28; D unclear. From germline, CDR1 is MDHEN and CDR2 SYDVKM. The CDR3 is 12 amino acids. Trimming took off 6 bases at V and 0 bases at J, with 5 bases between the two ends.

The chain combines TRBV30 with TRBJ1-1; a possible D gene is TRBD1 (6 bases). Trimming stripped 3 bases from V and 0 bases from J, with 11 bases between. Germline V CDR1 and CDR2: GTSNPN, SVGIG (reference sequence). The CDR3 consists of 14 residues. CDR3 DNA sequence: TGTGCCTGGAGAAGGGGGGGATTGAACACTGAAGCTTTCTTT. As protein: CAWRRGGLNTEAFF.

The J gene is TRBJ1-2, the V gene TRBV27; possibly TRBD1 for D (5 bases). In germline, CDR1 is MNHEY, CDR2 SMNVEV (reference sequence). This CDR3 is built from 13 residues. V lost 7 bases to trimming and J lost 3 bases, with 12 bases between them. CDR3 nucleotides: TGTGCCAGCAAAGCCAGGGCATACTATGGCTACACCTTC. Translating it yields CASKARAYYGYTF.

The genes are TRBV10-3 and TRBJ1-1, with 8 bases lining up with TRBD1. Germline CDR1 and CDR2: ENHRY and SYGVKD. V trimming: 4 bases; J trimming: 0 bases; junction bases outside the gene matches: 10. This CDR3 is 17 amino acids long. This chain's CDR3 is CAISGGTGDRLNTEAFF. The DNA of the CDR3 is TGTGCCATCAGTGGTGGGACAGGAGATCGATTGAACACTGAAGCTTTCTTT.

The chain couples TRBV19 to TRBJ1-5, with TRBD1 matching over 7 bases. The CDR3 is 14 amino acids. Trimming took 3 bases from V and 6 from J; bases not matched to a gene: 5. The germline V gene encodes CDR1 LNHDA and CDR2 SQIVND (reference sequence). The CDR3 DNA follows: TGTGCCAGTAGTATTCAAGGGGGCGGTCAGCCCCAGCATTTT. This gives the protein CASSIQGGGQPQHF. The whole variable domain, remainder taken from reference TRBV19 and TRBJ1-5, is DGGITQSPKYLFRKEGQNVTLSCEQNLNHDAMYWYRQDPGQGLRLIYYSQIVNDFQKGDIAEGYSVSREKKESFPLTVTSAQKNPTAFYLCASSIQGGGQPQHFGDGTRLSIL.

The CDR3 DNA follows: TGCAGCGTTCTCCAAAAAGAGACCCAGTACTTC. This gives the protein CSVLQKETQYF. The chain is built from TRBV29-1 and TRBJ2-5; D ambiguous. CDR1 SQVTM and CDR2 ANQGSEA come from the germline V gene. The V end was cut by 5 bases, the J end by 3 bases, with 7 bases between. The CDR3 sequence is 11 residues long.

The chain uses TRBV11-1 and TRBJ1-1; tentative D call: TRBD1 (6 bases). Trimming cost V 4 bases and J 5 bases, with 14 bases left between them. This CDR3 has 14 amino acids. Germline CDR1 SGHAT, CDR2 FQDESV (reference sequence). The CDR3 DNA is TGTGCCAGCAGCTCGAGACGGGGGCGGACTGAAGCTTTCTTT. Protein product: CASSSRRGRTEAFF.

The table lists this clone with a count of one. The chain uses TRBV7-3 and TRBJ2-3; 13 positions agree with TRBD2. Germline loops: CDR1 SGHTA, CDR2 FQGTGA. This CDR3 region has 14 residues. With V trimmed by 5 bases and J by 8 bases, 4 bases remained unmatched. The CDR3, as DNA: TGTGCCAGCAGCCCCGGACTAGCGGGAGTTACGCAGTATTTT. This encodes CASSPGLAGVTQYF.

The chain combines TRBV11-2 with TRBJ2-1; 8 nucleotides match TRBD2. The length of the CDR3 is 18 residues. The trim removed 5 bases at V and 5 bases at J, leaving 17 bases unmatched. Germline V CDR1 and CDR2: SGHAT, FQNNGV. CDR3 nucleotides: TGTGCCAGCAGCCCTAGACGTCCCGGGAGGGCCTTGAACAATGAGCAGTTCTTC. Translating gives CASSPRRPGRALNNEQFF.

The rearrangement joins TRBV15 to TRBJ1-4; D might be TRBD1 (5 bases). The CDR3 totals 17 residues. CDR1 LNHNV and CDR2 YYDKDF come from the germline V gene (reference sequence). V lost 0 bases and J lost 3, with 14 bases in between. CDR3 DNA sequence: TGTGCCACCAGCAGAGATCGGGGAAAAGGGGCTAATGAAAAACTGTTTTTT. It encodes CATSRDRGKGANEKLFF.